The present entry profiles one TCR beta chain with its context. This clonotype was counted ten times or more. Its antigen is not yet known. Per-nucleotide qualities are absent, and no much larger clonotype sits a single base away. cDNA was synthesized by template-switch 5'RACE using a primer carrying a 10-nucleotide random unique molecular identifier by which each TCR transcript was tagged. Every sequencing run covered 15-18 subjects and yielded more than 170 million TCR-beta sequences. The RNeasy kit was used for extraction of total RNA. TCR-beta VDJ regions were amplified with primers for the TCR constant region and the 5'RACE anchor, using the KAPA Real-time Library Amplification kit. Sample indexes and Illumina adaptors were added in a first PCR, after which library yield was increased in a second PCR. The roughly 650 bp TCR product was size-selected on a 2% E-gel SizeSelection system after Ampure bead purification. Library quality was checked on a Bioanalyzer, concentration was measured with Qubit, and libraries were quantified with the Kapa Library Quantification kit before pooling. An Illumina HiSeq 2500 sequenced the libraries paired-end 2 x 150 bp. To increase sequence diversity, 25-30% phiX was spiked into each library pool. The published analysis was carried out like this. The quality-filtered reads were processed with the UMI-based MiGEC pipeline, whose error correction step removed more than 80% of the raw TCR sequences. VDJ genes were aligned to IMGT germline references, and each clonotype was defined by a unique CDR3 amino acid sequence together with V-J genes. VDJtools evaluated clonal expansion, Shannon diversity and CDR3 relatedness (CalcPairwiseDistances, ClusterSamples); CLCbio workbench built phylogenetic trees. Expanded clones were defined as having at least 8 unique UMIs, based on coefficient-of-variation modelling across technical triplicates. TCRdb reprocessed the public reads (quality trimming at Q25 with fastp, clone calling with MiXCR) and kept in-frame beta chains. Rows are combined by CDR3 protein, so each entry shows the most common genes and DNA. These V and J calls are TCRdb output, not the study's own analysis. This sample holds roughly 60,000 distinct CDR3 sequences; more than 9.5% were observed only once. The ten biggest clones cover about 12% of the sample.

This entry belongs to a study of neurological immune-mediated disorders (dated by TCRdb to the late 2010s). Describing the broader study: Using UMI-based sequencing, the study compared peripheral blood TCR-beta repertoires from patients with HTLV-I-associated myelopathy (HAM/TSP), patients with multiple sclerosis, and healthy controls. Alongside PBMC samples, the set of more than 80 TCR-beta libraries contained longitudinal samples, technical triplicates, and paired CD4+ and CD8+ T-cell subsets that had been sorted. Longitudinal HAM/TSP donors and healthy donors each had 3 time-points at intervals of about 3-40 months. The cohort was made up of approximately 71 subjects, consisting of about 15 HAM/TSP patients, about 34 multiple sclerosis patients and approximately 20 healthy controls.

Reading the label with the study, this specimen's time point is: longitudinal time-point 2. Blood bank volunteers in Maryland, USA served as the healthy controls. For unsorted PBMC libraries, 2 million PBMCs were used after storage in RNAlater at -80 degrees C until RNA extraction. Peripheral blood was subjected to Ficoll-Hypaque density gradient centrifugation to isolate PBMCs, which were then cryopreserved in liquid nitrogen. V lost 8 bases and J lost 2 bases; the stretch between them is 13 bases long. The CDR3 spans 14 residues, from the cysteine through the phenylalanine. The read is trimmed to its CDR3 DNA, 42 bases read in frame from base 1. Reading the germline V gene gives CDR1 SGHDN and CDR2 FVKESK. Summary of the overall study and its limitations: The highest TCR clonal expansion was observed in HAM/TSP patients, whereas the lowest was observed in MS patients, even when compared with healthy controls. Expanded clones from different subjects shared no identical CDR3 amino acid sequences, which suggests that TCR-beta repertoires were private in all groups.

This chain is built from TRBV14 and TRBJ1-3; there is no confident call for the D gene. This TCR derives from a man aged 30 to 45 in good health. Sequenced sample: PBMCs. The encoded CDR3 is CASHLGTPGNTIYF. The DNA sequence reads TGTGCCAGCCACCTGGGTACTCCTGGAAACACCATATATTTT.